The T cell receptor (beta chain) under discussion was sequenced for a study of T cells in Graves' hyperthyroidism and ophthalmopathy (dated by TCRdb to the late 2010s). For the wider study: TCR V-J signatures able to tell the groups apart were searched for in a discovery cohort of about a hundred patients, of whom around 43 had Graves' ophthalmopathy and about 60 had stable Graves' hyperthyroidism. The study also compared thyroid tissue and blood T-cell repertoires from a handful of Graves' hyperthyroidism patients. The paper describes TCR Vbeta CDR3 sequencing of 140 or so peripheral blood samples, made up of 40 to 45 ophthalmopathy patients, 70 to 75 hyperthyroidism patients and some 17 progressor patients. Whether ophthalmopathy could be predicted prospectively was tested in an independent validation cohort made up of under 20 hyperthyroidism patients plus 17 patients who later progressed to ophthalmopathy. After blood sampling, hyperthyroidism patients were treated with methimazole at a starting dose of 30 mg daily, and ophthalmopathy patients were treated with high-dose intravenous methylprednisolone. The roughly 100 discovery patients were divided at random into training and test sets in a 7:3 ratio. Points the paper makes about the study in general: No statistical method was used to fix the sample size in advance, and group allocation was not hidden from the investigators. Most expanded thyroid clonotypes (frequency above 0.001) were also detected in blood, a finding suggesting that blood repertoires may reflect thyroid immune responses. During validation, the model predicted progression to ophthalmopathy a median of about 6.5 months ahead of onset, with 60% to 71% sensitivity and 72.22% specificity. A 13 V-J signature model separated ophthalmopathy from stable hyperthyroidism, with nearly 90% sensitivity and about 81% specificity in cross-validation and 80%/75% in testing.

The TCR beta CDR3 regions were amplified from the RNA transcripts. A first-round RT-PCR of the TCR CDR3 used the HTBI primer set with the Qiagen OneStep RT-PCR kit. Libraries were constructed in a second round of multiplex PCR, after which size selection and purification were performed. Sequencing of the libraries was done on an Illumina HiSeq2000 using paired-end 100 bp reads. The paper's data handling went like this. SOAPnuke was used to process the raw data, with reads discarded if the reads contained adapters or uncalled bases, had a mean Phred below 15, or lacked an exact constant-primer or identifier match. High-quality paired reads were merged using COPE v1.2.5, and each unique nucleotide sequence was defined as a clonotype. MiTCR v1.1 was used to align the clonotypes against IMGT TRBV, TRBD and TRBJ reference segments. The analysis included only V-J combinations with a frequency above 0.0001, which together covered 99% to 99.2% of the repertoires. The TCS score was defined as F50 (clonal expansion) divided by E x V (chaos), with BLOSUM62-based TCRdist calculated between CDR3 peptides within each V-J. Welch's t-statistics and random forest reduced 514 V-J features to roughly 13, which were used in a naive Bayes classifier (R e1071). The similarity between thyroid and blood repertoires was quantified using the Morisita-Horn index. Clones were called with MiXCR by TCRdb after fastp trimmed the public reads at Q25, and only in-frame beta chains were retained. Rows merge per CDR3 protein into single entries with the most common DNA and genes. V and J calls and clone size were set by TCRdb, not the authors. This sample lists 500,000 to 600,000 distinct CDR3 sequences; around 50% were detected once. The ten largest make up about two fifths of the sample.

Turning to this clonotype: The specificity of this receptor is unknown. One end of the junction fails to match germline, which may point to a read error.

Based on the germline V gene (reference sequence), the CDR1 and CDR2 sequences are MNHEY and SMNVEV. The CDR3 covers 14 residues, taking in both the cysteine and the phenylalanine. Just the 42-base CDR3 DNA is kept, in frame starting at base 1. Exclusion was applied to patients with uncontrolled infections, other autoimmune diseases, pregnancy or lactation. Diagnoses were based on clinical symptoms, serum thyroxine and TRAb, thyroid ultrasound and orbital computed tomography. Total RNA was extracted with Trizol reagent, and quality was checked on an Agilent 2100 Bioanalyzer. The sample was peripheral blood or thyroid tissue (not recorded which). The receptor's source is an adult woman with Graves' disease, either hyperthyroidism or ophthalmopathy (not recorded which). The rearrangement joined TRBV27 to TRBJ2-5; D gene: possibly TRBD2, on 7 matching bases. The CDR3 here reads CASTPGGSQGTQYF. The nucleotides read TGTGCCAGCACCCCGGGGGGCAGTCAAGGGACCCAGTACTTC.